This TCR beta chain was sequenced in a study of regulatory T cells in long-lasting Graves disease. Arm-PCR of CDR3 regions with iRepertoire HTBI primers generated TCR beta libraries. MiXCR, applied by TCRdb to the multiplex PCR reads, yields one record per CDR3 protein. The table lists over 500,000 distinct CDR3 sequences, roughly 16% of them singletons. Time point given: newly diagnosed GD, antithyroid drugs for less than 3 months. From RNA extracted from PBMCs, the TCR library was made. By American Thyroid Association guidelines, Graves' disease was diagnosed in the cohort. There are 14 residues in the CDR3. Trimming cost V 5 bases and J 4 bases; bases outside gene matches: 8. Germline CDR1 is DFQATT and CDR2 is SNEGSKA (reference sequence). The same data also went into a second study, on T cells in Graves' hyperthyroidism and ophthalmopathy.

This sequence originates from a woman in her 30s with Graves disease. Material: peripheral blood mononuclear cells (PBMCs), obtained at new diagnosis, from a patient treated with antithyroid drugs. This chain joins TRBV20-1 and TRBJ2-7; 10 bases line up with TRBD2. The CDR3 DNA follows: TGCAGTGCTCGGACTAGCGGAGGGGGTTACGAGCAGTACTTC. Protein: CSARTSGGGYEQYF.